Listed below are T cell receptor beta chains from one sample, sequenced in a study of shared clonotypes between healthy human individuals. The data were produced by immunoSEQ multiplex PCR, yet TCRdb's version contains in-frame clones alone and is incomplete. The data contain 600,000 to 700,000 clones, roughly 72% of them singletons. The sample comprised memory CD4+ T cells sorted from blood. These receptors all come from a woman under 40 in good health. The CDR3 runs from the conserved cysteine through the conserved F or W. A D gene is named only where the DNA matches it firmly. Clone sizes are given selectively: once, few, many, or a class where the clone is expanded.

J gene: TRBJ1-1; clone size: .; V gene: TRBV11-2; D gene: TRBD1; CDR3 protein: CASRYSGQGRTEAFF; CDR3 DNA: TGTGCCAGCAGATACTCGGGACAGGGGAGGACTGAAGCTTTCTTT
J gene: TRBJ1-4; clone size: once; V gene: TRBV4-1; D gene: .; CDR3 protein: CASSQEEDLGRINEKLFF; CDR3 DNA: TGCGCCAGCAGCCAAGAGGAGGACTTAGGACGGATTAATGAAAAACTGTTTTTT
J gene: TRBJ2-3; clone size: .; V gene: TRBV9; D gene: .; CDR3 protein: CASTPSASRTDTQYF; CDR3 DNA: TGTGCCAGCACCCCATCAGCCAGTCGCACAGATACGCAGTATTTT
J gene: TRBJ2-1; clone size: .; V gene: TRBV11-2; D gene: TRBD2; CDR3 protein: CASSLVASGSRRNEQFF; CDR3 DNA: TGTGCCAGCAGCTTAGTGGCTAGCGGGAGTAGAAGGAATGAGCAGTTCTTC
J gene: TRBJ1-4; clone size: .; V gene: TRBV7-8; D gene: TRBD1; CDR3 protein: CASSSGQGINEKLFF; CDR3 DNA: TGTGCCAGCAGCTCGGGACAGGGGATTAATGAAAAACTGTTTTTT
J gene: TRBJ1-5; clone size: .; V gene: TRBV2; D gene: .; CDR3 protein: CASSERQGSNQPQHF; CDR3 DNA: TGTGCCAGCAGTGAAAGGCAGGGGAGCAATCAGCCCCAGCATTTT
J gene: TRBJ1-5; clone size: few; V gene: TRBV6-1; D gene: .; CDR3 protein: CASSRPGWDQPQHF; CDR3 DNA: TGTGCCAGCAGTAGGCCGGGTTGGGATCAGCCCCAGCATTTT
J gene: TRBJ2-7; clone size: .; V gene: TRBV19; D gene: TRBD1; CDR3 protein: CASSIGRGQTYEQYF; CDR3 DNA: TGTGCCAGTAGTATAGGTAGGGGGCAAACCTACGAGCAGTACTTC
J gene: TRBJ1-2; clone size: .; V gene: TRBV10-2; D gene: .; CDR3 protein: CASSDRWQAYGYTF; CDR3 DNA: TGCGCCAGCAGTGATCGATGGCAGGCGTATGGCTACACCTTC
J gene: TRBJ2-5; clone size: .; V gene: TRBV30; D gene: .; CDR3 protein: CAWSVGGQETQYF; CDR3 DNA: TGTGCCTGGAGTGTAGGAGGACAAGAGACCCAGTACTTC
J gene: TRBJ1-2; clone size: .; V gene: TRBV28; D gene: TRBD1; CDR3 protein: CASLGTASYGYTF; CDR3 DNA: TGTGCCAGCCTAGGGACAGCCAGCTATGGCTACACCTTC
J gene: TRBJ1-2; clone size: few; V gene: TRBV6-5; D gene: .; CDR3 protein: CASSYRGSNYGYTF; CDR3 DNA: TGTGCCAGCAGTTACAGGGGATCTAACTATGGCTACACCTTC
J gene: TRBJ2-7; clone size: .; V gene: TRBV2; D gene: .; CDR3 protein: CASRNSVTYEQYF; CDR3 DNA: TGTGCCAGCAGAAACTCAGTAACCTACGAGCAGTACTTC
J gene: TRBJ2-7; clone size: .; V gene: TRBV19; D gene: TRBD2; CDR3 protein: CASSAARTGTSGSYEQYF; CDR3 DNA: TGTGCCAGTAGCGCAGCACGTACCGGGACTAGCGGTTCCTACGAGCAGTACTTC
J gene: TRBJ1-5; clone size: .; V gene: TRBV19; D gene: .; CDR3 protein: CASSGGARTGSNQPQHF; CDR3 DNA: TGTGCCAGTAGTGGGGGGGCTCGGACCGGATCCAATCAGCCCCAGCATTTT
J gene: TRBJ1-5; clone size: .; V gene: TRBV7-2; D gene: .; CDR3 protein: CASSLDWQPQHF; CDR3 DNA: TGTGCCAGCAGCTTAGATTGGCAGCCCCAGCATTTT
J gene: TRBJ1-4; clone size: few; V gene: TRBV28; D gene: .; CDR3 protein: CASSPPTGGEKLFF; CDR3 DNA: TGTGCCAGCAGTCCCCCCACAGGAGGTGAAAAACTGTTTTTT
J gene: TRBJ2-1; clone size: .; V gene: TRBV28; D gene: TRBD2; CDR3 protein: CATGLAHNEQFF; CDR3 DNA: TGTGCCACCGGACTAGCCCACAATGAGCAGTTCTTC
J gene: TRBJ2-7; clone size: .; V gene: TRBV2; D gene: .; CDR3 protein: CASTRDSYEQYF; CDR3 DNA: TGTGCCAGCACGCGGGACAGCTACGAGCAGTACTTC
J gene: TRBJ2-7; clone size: once; V gene: TRBV1; D gene: .; CDR3 protein: CTRGQASYEQYF; CDR3 DNA: TGCACCAGGGGACAGGCCTCCTACGAGCAGTACTTC
J gene: TRBJ2-2; clone size: .; V gene: TRBV11-2; D gene: TRBD2; CDR3 protein: CASGASGRAGTGELFF; CDR3 DNA: TGTGCCAGCGGTGCTAGCGGGAGGGCGGGGACCGGGGAGCTGTTTTTT
J gene: TRBJ2-1; clone size: few; V gene: TRBV5-1; D gene: TRBD2; CDR3 protein: CASSLDSGSYNEQFF; CDR3 DNA: TGCGCCAGCAGCTTGGACAGCGGGAGCTATAATGAGCAGTTCTTC
J gene: TRBJ1-4; clone size: .; V gene: TRBV5-1; D gene: .; CDR3 protein: CASSPENEKLFF; CDR3 DNA: TGCGCCAGCAGCCCCGAGAATGAAAAACTGTTTTTT
J gene: TRBJ2-5; clone size: few; V gene: TRBV25-1; D gene: TRBD1; CDR3 protein: CASSAGSQGPHGTQYF; CDR3 DNA: TGTGCCAGCAGTGCTGGTTCACAGGGGCCGCATGGGACCCAGTACTTC
J gene: TRBJ2-5; clone size: once; V gene: TRBV7-2; D gene: .; CDR3 protein: CASSTSGTTSGTQYF; CDR3 DNA: TGTGCCAGCAGCACTAGTGGGACAACGAGCGGGACCCAGTACTTC
J gene: TRBJ1-4; clone size: .; V gene: TRBV28; D gene: TRBD1; CDR3 protein: CASSSPGQTATNEKLFF; CDR3 DNA: TGTGCCAGCAGTTCACCGGGACAGACAGCAACTAATGAAAAACTGTTTTTT
J gene: TRBJ2-5; clone size: .; V gene: TRBV29-1; D gene: .; CDR3 protein: CSVDLEGVATQYF; CDR3 DNA: TGCAGCGTTGATCTAGAGGGGGTTGCGACCCAGTACTTC
J gene: TRBJ1-1; clone size: .; V gene: TRBV6-1; D gene: TRBD1; CDR3 protein: CASSDTRPGQGLNTEAFF; CDR3 DNA: TGTGCCAGCAGTGACACTCGCCCGGGACAGGGCCTGAACACTGAAGCTTTCTTT
J gene: TRBJ1-5; clone size: few; V gene: TRBV19; D gene: TRBD1; CDR3 protein: CASSIVGGQGAAGPQHF; CDR3 DNA: TGTGCCAGTAGTATAGTTGGCGGTCAGGGGGCCGCAGGGCCCCAGCATTTT
J gene: TRBJ2-3; clone size: .; V gene: TRBV10-3; D gene: TRBD1; CDR3 protein: CAISEVNRGTDTQYF; CDR3 DNA: TGTGCCATCAGTGAAGTAAACAGGGGGACAGATACGCAGTATTTT
J gene: TRBJ1-2; clone size: .; V gene: TRBV4-1; D gene: .; CDR3 protein: CASSQAGGNRDPGYTF; CDR3 DNA: TGCGCCAGCAGCCAAGCGGGCGGGAATCGGGATCCGGGCTACACCTTC
J gene: TRBJ1-2; clone size: .; V gene: TRBV6-6; D gene: .; CDR3 protein: CASRSVGKRLNYGYTF; CDR3 DNA: TGTGCCAGCAGGTCCGTAGGGAAAAGACTTAACTATGGCTACACCTTC
J gene: TRBJ1-2; clone size: .; V gene: TRBV5-8; D gene: TRBD1; CDR3 protein: CASSLGLTGAGYGYTF; CDR3 DNA: TGTGCCAGCAGCTTGGGGCTGACAGGGGCAGGCTATGGCTACACCTTC
J gene: TRBJ2-7; clone size: .; V gene: TRBV11-2; D gene: .; CDR3 protein: CASRPPGLGSYEQYF; CDR3 DNA: TGTGCCAGCAGACCTCCGGGACTGGGCTCCTACGAGCAGTACTTC
J gene: TRBJ2-1; clone size: few; V gene: TRBV7-9; D gene: .; CDR3 protein: CASSLGSVPYNEQFF; CDR3 DNA: TGTGCCAGCAGCTTAGGTAGCGTACCCTACAATGAGCAGTTCTTC
J gene: TRBJ2-2; clone size: .; V gene: TRBV7-2; D gene: TRBD2; CDR3 protein: CASPSGGLASTGELFF; CDR3 DNA: TGTGCCAGCCCCAGCGGCGGACTAGCCTCCACCGGGGAGCTGTTTTTT
J gene: TRBJ2-3; clone size: .; V gene: TRBV5-1; D gene: .; CDR3 protein: CASSTRPSDTQYF; CDR3 DNA: TGCGCCAGCAGCACCCGACCATCAGATACGCAGTATTTT